This record looks at one T cell receptor beta chain sequence and its context. As yet, its antigen is unknown. This sample is drawn from a study of T cell responses to AZD1222 COVID-19 vaccine. This CDR3 spans 14 amino acids. Germline CDR1 and CDR2: SGHAT and FQNNGV. V was trimmed by 1 base and J by 6 bases, leaving 13 bases between them. Profiling relied on immunoSEQ multiplex PCR, and the TCRdb table lists in-frame clones only, not all of them. The sample has roughly 150,000 clones; 85% to 95% are singletons. Study-level results: Females outnumbered males among donors, who were mostly white British; clonal diversity was possibly underestimated. Reports indicate that nearly half of spike-specific TCRs are directed at unmutated variant regions. The study found Spike-specific TCR breadth and depth rose after two AZD1222 doses.

The chain recombines TRBV11-2 with TRBJ2-7, with D tentatively TRBD2 (6 bases). Source: peripheral blood, taken 28 days after the second AZD1222 dose. This TCR was recovered from an adult who received the AZD1222 COVID-19 vaccine. The CDR3 loop reads CASSLGAGNREQYF. The CDR3 nucleotides are TGTGCCAGCAGCTTAGGAGCGGGTAACCGCGAGCAGTACTTC.